One and the same sample provided the 9 T cell receptor beta chains below, sequenced in a study of OX40 agonist ivuxolimab in advanced cancers. The data were produced by immunoSEQ multiplex PCR, yet TCRdb's version contains in-frame clones alone and is incomplete. Seen here are 90,000 or so clones, about 89% observed once, and the top ten hold 8.4%. The sequences come from CD4+ or CD8+ T cells sorted from blood, collected in a trial of the OX40 agonist ivuxolimab. These receptors originate from an adult with an advanced solid tumor such as melanoma, head and neck, liver or kidney cancer.

The genes are TRBV9 and TRBJ2-7; D gene unclear. Germline-derived CDR1 and CDR2 are SGDLS and YYNGEE. The CDR3 contains 12 residues. Between the trimmed V and J ends, which lost 0 bases and 2 bases, there was a span of 3 bases. Here the CDR3 reads CASSVDPYEQYF. CDR3 bases: TGTGCCAGCAGCGTAGACCCCTACGAGCAGTACTTC.

The CDR3 bases are TGTGCCAGCAGCATCAGCTCCTACAATGAGCAGTTCTTC. Its translation is CASSISSYNEQFF. The V call is TRBV9, the J call TRBJ2-1, with no clear D. The CDR3 has 13 residues. With 4 bases removed from V and 0 bases from J, the gap between germline ends came to 5 bases. The germline V gene encodes CDR1 SGDLS and CDR2 YYNGEE.

The V and J genes are TRBV6-5 and TRBJ1-1; 8 nucleotides align to TRBD1. The CDR3 totals 13 residues. Unmatched junction bases numbered 4, after V lost 5 bases and J lost 5 bases. The germline V gene has CDR1 MNHEY and CDR2 SVGAGI. The CDR3 DNA follows: TGTGCCAGCAGTACAGGGGGTTGGACTGAAGCTTTCTTT. Translated, it gives CASSTGGWTEAFF.

V gene TRBV29-1 combines with J gene TRBJ2-7; tentatively, D is TRBD1 (6 bases). The germline V gene has CDR1 SQVTM and CDR2 ANQGSEA. This CDR3 spans 13 amino acids. Trimming cost V 5 bases and J 2 bases, with 13 bases left between them. CDR3 in DNA: TGCAGCGTTATTGGGGGCCAAACCTACGAGCAGTACTTC. Translating it yields CSVIGGQTYEQYF.

The chain joins TRBV11-2 to TRBJ2-1, with a weak D call TRBD1 (5 bases). This CDR3 has 15 amino acids. The germline CDR1 and CDR2 sequences are SGHAT and FQNNGV. V was pared by 3 bases and J by 3 bases, with 12 bases between. The CDR3 DNA follows: TGTGCCAGCAGCTTTACAGGCCCGGGCTACAATGAGCAGTTCTTC. Protein product: CASSFTGPGYNEQFF. Together with reference TRBV11-2 and TRBJ2-1, the CDR3 gives the full variable domain: EAGVAQSPRYKIIEKRQSVAFWCNPISGHATLYWYQQILGQGPKLLIQFQNNGVVDDSQLPKDRFSAERLKGVDSTLKIQPAKLEDSAVYLCASSFTGPGYNEQFFGPGTRLTVL.

This clone was seen once. This CDR3 is CASSISYNSPLHF. The CDR3 nucleotides read TGTGCCAGCAGTATTTCCTATAATTCACCCCTCCACTTT. The rearrangement joins TRBV27 to TRBJ1-6; the D is unclear. The germline gives CDR1 MNHEY, CDR2 SMNVEV (reference sequence). V was cut by 5 bases and J by 1 base, with 3 bases left in between. The CDR3 contains 13 residues.

This clone was seen once. This chain uses TRBV2 with TRBJ2-7; D uncertain. V was pared by 3 bases and J by 4 bases, with 13 bases between. Germline CDR1 and CDR2: SNHLY and FYNNEI. The CDR3 spans 14 residues. The CDR3 loop reads CASSDARFEYEQYV. The CDR3 nucleotides are TGTGCCAGCAGTGACGCCCGGTTCGAGTACGAGCAGTACGTC.

The CDR3 bases are TGTGCCAGTAGTATAGATGCAGAGAACACTGAAGCTTTCTTT. It yields the protein CASSIDAENTEAFF. The rearrangement links TRBV19 to TRBJ1-1; the D is unclear. Germline loops: CDR1 LNHDA, CDR2 SQIVND (reference sequence). This CDR3 contains 14 residues. V was trimmed by 0 bases and J by 1 base, leaving 6 bases between them. Based on the CDR3 plus reference TRBV19 and TRBJ1-1, the full variable domain is DGGITQSPKYLFRKEGQNVTLSCEQNLNHDAMYWYRQDPGQGLRLIYYSQIVNDFQKGDIAEGYSVSREKKESFPLTVTSAQKNPTAFYLCASSIDAENTEAFFGQGTRLTVV.

The genes are TRBV23-1 and TRBJ2-7, with D possibly called TRBD1 or TRBD2 (7 bases each). TRBV23-1 is an ORF, and what it does is uncertain. The CDR3 has 14 amino acids. V shed 4 bases and J shed 6 bases, with 16 bases lying between them. CDR3 sequence reads: CASSLPGQRGEQYF. The CDR3 region has the DNA TGCGCCAGCAGTCTCCCGGGACAGCGGGGCGAGCAGTACTTC.